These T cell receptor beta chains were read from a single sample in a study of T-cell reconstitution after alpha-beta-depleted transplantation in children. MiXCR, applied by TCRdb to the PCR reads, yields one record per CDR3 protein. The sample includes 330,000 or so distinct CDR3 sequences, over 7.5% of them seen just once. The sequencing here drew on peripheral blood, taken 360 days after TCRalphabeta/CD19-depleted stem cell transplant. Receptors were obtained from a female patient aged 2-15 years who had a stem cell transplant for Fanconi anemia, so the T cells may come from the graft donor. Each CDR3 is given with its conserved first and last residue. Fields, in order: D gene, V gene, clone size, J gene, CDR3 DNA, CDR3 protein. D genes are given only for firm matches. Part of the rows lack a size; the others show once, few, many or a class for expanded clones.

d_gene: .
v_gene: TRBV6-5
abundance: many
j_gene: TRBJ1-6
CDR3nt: TGTGCCAGCTCCAGGCCAAATTCACCCCTCCACTTT
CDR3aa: CASSRPNSPLHF

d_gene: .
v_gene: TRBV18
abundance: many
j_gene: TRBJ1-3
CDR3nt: TGTGCCAGCTCACCGACAGGACCCCCCTCTGGAAACACCATATATTTT
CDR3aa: CASSPTGPPSGNTIYF

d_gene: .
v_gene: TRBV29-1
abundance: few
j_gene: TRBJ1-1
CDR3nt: TGCAGCGTCGGGGGTCTTGAAGCTTTCTTT
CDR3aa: CSVGGLEAFF

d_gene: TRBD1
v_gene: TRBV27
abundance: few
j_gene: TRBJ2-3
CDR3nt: TGTGCCAGCAGTTTATCGAGGGGGCCGGGGTCAGATACGCAGTATTTT
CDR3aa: CASSLSRGPGSDTQYF

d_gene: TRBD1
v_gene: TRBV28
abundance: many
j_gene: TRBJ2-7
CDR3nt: TGTGCCAGCAGTTTTGCCCTCGGGGGGACAGGGCCTTACGAGCAGTACTTC
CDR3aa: CASSFALGGTGPYEQYF

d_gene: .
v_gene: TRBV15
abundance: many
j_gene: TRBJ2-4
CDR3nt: TGTGCCACCAGCAGAGATCCCGCCGGGGCCAAAAACATTCAGTACTTC
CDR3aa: CATSRDPAGAKNIQYF

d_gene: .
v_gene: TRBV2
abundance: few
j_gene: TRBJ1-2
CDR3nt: TGTGCCAGCATAAAGAGACCGGTACCCTCGGACAGCTGCTACACCTTC
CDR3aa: CASIKRPVPSDSCYTF

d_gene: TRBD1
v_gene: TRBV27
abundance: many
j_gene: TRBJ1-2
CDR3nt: TGTGCCAGCAGTCCATATCTTATACTGGACAGGGGGTTCTATGGCTACACCTTC
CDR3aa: CASSPYLILDRGFYGYTF

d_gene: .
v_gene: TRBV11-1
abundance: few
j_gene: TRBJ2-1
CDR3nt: TGTGCCAGCAGCTTCGGGCCCCCTCTACTCTCCCATTACAATGAGCAGTTCTTC
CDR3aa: CASSFGPPLLSHYNEQFF

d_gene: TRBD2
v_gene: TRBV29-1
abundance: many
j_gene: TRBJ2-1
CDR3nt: TGCAGCGTTGATCCCCTAGCGGGGGGGATGAATGAGCAGTTCTTC
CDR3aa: CSVDPLAGGMNEQFF

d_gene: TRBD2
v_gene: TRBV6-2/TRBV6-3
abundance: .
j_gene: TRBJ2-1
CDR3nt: TGTGCCAGCAGAACTAGCGGGGGGGCGCAGCAGTTCTTC
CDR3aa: CASRTSGGAQQFF

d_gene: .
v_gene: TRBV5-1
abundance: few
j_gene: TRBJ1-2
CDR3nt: TGCGCCAGCAGCTTGGGGGTATCGTATGGCTACACCTTC
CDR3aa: CASSLGVSYGYTF

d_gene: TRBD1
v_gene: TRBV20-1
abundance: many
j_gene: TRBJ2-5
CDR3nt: TGCAGTGCTAGACCTTGGACAGGGGAAGGAGAGACCCAGTACTTC
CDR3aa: CSARPWTGEGETQYF

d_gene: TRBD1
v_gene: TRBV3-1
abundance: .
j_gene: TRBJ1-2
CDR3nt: TGTGCCAGCAGCCAAGCCGGGACAGCGGAGGGCTACACCTTC
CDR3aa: CASSQAGTAEGYTF

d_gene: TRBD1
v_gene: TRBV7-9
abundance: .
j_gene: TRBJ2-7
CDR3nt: TGTGCCAGCAGCTACTTCCGGGACAGGCCCTACGAGCAGTACTTC
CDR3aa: CASSYFRDRPYEQYF

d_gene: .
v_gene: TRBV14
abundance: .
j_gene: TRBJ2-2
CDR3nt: TGTGCCAGCAGCCAACTGCGACAGGCCGGGGAGCTGTTTTTT
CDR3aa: CASSQLRQAGELFF

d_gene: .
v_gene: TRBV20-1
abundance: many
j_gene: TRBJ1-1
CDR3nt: TGCAGTGCTCTAAGGGTTGAAGCTTTCTTT
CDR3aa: CSALRVEAFF

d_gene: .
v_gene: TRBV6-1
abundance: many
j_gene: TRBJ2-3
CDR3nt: TGTGCCAGCAGGCTCGGGAATACGCAGTATTTT
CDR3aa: CASRLGNTQYF